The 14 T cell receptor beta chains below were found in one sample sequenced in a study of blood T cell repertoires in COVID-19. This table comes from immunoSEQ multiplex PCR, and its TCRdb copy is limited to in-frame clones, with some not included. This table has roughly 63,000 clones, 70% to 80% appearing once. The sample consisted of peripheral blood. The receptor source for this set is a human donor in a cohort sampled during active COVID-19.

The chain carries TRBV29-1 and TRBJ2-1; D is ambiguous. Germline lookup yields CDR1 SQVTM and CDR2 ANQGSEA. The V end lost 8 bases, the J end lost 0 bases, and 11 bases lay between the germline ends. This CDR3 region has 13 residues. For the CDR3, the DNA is TGCAGCAGTAGCTCTTCCTCCTACAATGAGCAGTTCTTC. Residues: CSSSSSSYNEQFF.

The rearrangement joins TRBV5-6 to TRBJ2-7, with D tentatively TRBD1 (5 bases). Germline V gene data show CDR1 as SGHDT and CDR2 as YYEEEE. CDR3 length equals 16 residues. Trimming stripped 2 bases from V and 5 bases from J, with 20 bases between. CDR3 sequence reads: CASSFRGSRQTHEQYF. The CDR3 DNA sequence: TGTGCCAGCAGCTTTAGGGGATCACGGCAGACCCACGAGCAGTACTTC.

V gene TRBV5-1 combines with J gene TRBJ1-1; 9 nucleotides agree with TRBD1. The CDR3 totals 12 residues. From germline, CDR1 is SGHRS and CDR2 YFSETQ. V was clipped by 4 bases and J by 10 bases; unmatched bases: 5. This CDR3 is CASSADRGGAFF. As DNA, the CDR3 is TGCGCCAGCAGCGCGGACAGGGGCGGAGCTTTCTTT.

CDR3 bases: TGTGCCAGCAGCCTAAGACTAGCTGGGGAGCAGTACTTC. Translating gives CASSLRLAGEQYF. V usage is TRBV11-1 and J usage is TRBJ2-7, with 7 bases matching TRBD2. The CDR3 covers 13 residues. From germline, CDR1 is SGHAT and CDR2 FQDESV (reference sequence). V gave up 5 bases and J gave up 7 bases; unmatched junction bases: 8.

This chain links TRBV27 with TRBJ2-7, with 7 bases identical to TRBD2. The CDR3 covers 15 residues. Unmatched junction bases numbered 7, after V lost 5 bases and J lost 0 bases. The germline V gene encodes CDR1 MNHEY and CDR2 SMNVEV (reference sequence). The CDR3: CASSEAGKFSYEQYF. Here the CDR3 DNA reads TGTGCCAGCAGTGAAGCGGGGAAGTTCTCCTACGAGCAGTACTTC.

CDR3 amino acids: CASSQDNGRREQYF. In DNA form, the CDR3 reads TGCGCCAGCAGCCAAGATAACGGGAGAAGGGAGCAGTACTTC. The V call is TRBV4-1, the J call TRBJ2-7, with D tentatively TRBD2 (6 bases). The germline V and J ends were trimmed by 0 bases and 7 bases, with 13 bases remaining between them. This CDR3 has 14 residues. In germline, CDR1 is MGHRA, CDR2 YSYEKL.

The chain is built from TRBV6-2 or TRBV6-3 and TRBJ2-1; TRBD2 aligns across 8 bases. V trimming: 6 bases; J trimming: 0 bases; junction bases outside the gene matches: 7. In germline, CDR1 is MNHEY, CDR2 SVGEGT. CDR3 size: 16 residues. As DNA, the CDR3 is TGTGCCAGCAGGCCTAGCGGGTCTAGCTCCTACAATGAGCAGTTCTTC. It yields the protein CASRPSGSSSYNEQFF.

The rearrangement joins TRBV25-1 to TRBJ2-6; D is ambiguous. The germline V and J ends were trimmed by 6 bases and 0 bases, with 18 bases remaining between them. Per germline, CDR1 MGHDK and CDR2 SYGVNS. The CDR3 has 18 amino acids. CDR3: CASRPEPTALSGANVLTF. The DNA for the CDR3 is TGTGCCAGCAGACCCGAACCCACAGCCCTCTCTGGGGCCAACGTCCTGACTTTC.

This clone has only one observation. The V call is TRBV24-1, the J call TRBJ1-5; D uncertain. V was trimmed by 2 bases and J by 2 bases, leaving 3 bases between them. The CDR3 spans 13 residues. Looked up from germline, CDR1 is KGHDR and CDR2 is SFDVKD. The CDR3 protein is CATSDSGNQPQHF. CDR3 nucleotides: TGTGCCACCAGTGATTCAGGCAATCAGCCCCAGCATTTT.

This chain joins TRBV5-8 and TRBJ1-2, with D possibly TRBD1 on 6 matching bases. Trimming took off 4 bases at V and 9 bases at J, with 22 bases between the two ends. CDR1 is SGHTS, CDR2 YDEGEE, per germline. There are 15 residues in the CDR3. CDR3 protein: CASSPSQGYAYRYTF. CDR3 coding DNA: TGTGCCAGCAGCCCATCACAGGGTTATGCTTATCGCTACACCTTC.

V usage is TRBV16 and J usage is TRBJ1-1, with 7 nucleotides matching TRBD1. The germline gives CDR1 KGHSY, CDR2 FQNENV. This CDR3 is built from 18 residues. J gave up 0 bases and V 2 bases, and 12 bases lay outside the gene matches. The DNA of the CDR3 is TGTGCCAGCAGCCAAGGGGGCCGGAGGGGGCTCATGAACACTGAAGCTTTCTTT. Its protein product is CASSQGGRRGLMNTEAFF.

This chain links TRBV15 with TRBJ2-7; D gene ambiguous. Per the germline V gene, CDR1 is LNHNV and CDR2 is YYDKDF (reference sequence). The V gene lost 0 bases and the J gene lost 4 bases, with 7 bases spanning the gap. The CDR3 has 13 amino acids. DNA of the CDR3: TGTGCCACCAGCAGAGATGGAGTTTACGAGCAGTACTTC. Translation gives CATSRDGVYEQYF.

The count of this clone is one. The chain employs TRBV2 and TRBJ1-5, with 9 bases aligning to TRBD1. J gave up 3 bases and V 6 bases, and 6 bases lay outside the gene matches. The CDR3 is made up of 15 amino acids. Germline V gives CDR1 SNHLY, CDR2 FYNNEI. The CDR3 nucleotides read TGTGCCAGCAGGACAGGGGGGAACCACAATCAGCCCCAGCATTTT. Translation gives CASRTGGNHNQPQHF. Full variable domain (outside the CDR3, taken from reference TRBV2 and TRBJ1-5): EPEVTQTPSHQVTQMGQEVILRCVPISNHLYFYWYRQILGQKVEFLVSFYNNEISEKSEIFDDQFSVERPDGSNFTLKIRSTKLEDSAMYFCASRTGGNHNQPQHFGDGTRLSIL.

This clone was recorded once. The CDR3 DNA is TGTGCCAGCAGCTTAAAAGCGGGAGGACGACAAGAGACCCAGTACTTC. It encodes CASSLKAGGRQETQYF. The J gene is TRBJ2-5, the V gene TRBV7-2, with 9 bases matching TRBD2. Trimming took 2 bases from V and 2 from J; bases not matched to a gene: 6. Germline V CDR1 and CDR2: SGHTA, FQGNSA. CDR3 length: 16 residues.